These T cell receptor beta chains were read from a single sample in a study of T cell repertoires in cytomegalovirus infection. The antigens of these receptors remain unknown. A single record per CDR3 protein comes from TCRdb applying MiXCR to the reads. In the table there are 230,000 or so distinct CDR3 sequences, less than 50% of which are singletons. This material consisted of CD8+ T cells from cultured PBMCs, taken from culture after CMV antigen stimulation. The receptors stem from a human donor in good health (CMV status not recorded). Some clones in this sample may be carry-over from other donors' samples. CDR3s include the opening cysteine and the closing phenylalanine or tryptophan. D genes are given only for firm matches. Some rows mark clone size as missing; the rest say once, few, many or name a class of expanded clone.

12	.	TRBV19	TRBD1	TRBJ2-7	TGTGCCAGTAGTACAGGGGGAGACGAGCAGTACTTC	CASSTGGDEQYF
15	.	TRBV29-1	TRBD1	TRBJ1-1	TGCAGCGTTGAAGATGGGACAGGGAAGAACACTGAAGCTTTCTTT	CSVEDGTGKNTEAFF
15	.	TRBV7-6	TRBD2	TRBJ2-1	TGTGCCAGCAGCCTAGCGGGGGATCCCTACAATGAGCAGTTCTTC	CASSLAGDPYNEQFF
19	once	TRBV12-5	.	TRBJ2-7	TGTGCTAGTGGTTTGGCTGTGTTCCTGTCCGGCCTCACTCCCTACGAGCAGTACTTC	CASGLAVFLSGLTPYEQYF
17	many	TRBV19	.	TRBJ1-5	TGTGCCAGTAGTATAGATCCCCGCAGGGTTTTCAATCAGCCCCAGCATTTT	CASSIDPRRVFNQPQHF
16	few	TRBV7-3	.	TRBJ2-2	TGTGCCAGCAGCTTAATGTCGGGGCTAGCAGCCGGGGAGCTGTTTTTT	CASSLMSGLAAGELFF
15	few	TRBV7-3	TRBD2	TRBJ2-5	TGTGCCAGCAGCTTAACTGGACTAGACCAAGAGACCCAGTACTTC	CASSLTGLDQETQYF
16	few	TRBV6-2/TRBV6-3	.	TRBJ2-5	TGTGCCAGCAGTTATAAGCCGGGGGTCCAACCAGAGACCCAGTACTTC	CASSYKPGVQPETQYF
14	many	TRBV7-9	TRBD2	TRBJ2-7	TGTGCCAGCAGCTCCCCCAGCGGGAGTGGCGAGCAGTACTTC	CASSSPSGSGEQYF
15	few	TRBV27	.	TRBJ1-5	TGTGCCAGCAGCCCTCGCGGGAGGTCGAGTCAGCCCCAGCATTTT	CASSPRGRSSQPQHF